The entry below describes one T cell receptor (beta chain). Its antigen remains unidentified. The source of the sample is a study of tumor-infiltrating lymphocytes in localized non-small cell lung cancer. Study findings and constraints: Tumors had more T cell infiltration than uninvolved lung, per TCRbeta sequencing and CD3 counts. TCR sequencing covered a subset of patients with enough tissue. T-cell fraction did not differ between immunotypes IM1 and IM2. Each assay used a separate piece of the same tissue.

This table comes from immunoSEQ multiplex PCR, and its TCRdb copy is limited to in-frame clones, with some not included. Of more than 8,500 clones in the sample, around 82% were seen once. Sequencing input: uninvolved lung tissue not adjacent to the tumor. The receptor was isolated from a human donor with non-small cell lung cancer.

DNA for the CDR3: TGTGCCAGCAGCTTCGGACACCCTAATGAAAAACTGTTTTTT. Translation: CASSFGHPNEKLFF. This chain uses TRBV7-8 with TRBJ1-4, with D tentatively TRBD1 (5 bases). The CDR3 is made up of 14 amino acids. V was shortened by 3 bases and J by 3 bases, with 8 bases between the two germline ends. CDR1 and CDR2 from the germline V gene are SGHVS and FQNEAQ.